A few counts support the clone carrying this T cell receptor (beta chain). This record belongs to a study of T cell changes during pregnancy in multiple sclerosis. Some clones are missing from TCRdb's copy, which holds only in-frame ones; the method was immunoSEQ multiplex PCR. The data show under 60,000 clones, with about 90% seen just once and around 0.38% held by the top ten. Germline CDR1 is SGHRS and CDR2 is YFSETQ. The CDR3 is 13 amino acids. V shed 4 bases and J 11 bases; nucleotides not matched to a gene: 11. The chain employs TRBV5-1 and TRBJ1-1; 7 bases agree with TRBD1. Here the sequenced sample was CD4+ T cells from peripheral blood mononuclear cells, taken in the second trimester of pregnancy. This sequence was found in a female donor in good health, enrolled as a control in a pregnancy study. CDR3 coding DNA: TGCGCCAGCAGCCTGTCGGGACAGTGGTACGCTTTCTTT. Translating gives CASSLSGQWYAFF.